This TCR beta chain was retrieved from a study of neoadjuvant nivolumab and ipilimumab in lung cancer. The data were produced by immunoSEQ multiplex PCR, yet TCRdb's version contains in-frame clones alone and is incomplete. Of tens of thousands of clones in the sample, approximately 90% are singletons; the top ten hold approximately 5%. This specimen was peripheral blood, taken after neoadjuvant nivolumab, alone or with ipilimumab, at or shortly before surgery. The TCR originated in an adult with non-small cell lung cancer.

CDR3 sequence (DNA): TGTGCCAGCTCACCAGGCCTCCCAGATACGCAGTATTTT. It specifies CASSPGLPDTQYF. The gene calls are TRBV18 and TRBJ2-3; D is unclear. The V gene lost 2 bases and the J gene lost 4 bases, with 7 bases spanning the gap. Germline CDR1 and CDR2: KGHSH and LQKENI. The CDR3 totals 13 residues.